These 2 T cell receptor beta chains were all obtained from the same sample, sequenced in a study of molecular identifiers for immune sequencing clone quantification. TCRdb reanalysed the PCR reads using MiXCR and keeps one entry per CDR3 protein. The repertoire holds 88,000 or so distinct CDR3 sequences, with roughly a fifth as singletons. The sample was naive CD8+ T cells from blood, with Jurkat cell RNA spiked in. The subset here: FACS-sorted CD8+CD4-CCR7+CD45RA+ naive T cells. These receptors originate from a human donor in good health. Some libraries in this study had Jurkat cell RNA spiked in.

This clonotype was recorded at least ten times. The chain recombines TRBV7-2 with TRBJ2-3, with TRBD2 as a possible D gene (6 bases). Deletions cut 1 base from V and 0 bases from J, with 11 bases between. Germline CDR1 and CDR2: SGHTA and FQGNSA. The length of the CDR3 is 16 residues. CDR3 residues: CASSLDREFSTDTQYF. DNA for the CDR3: TGTGCCAGCAGCTTAGATCGGGAGTTCAGCACAGATACGCAGTATTTT.

This clonotype has ten or more counts. V is TRBV4-3 and J is TRBJ1-6; D remains unclear. The CDR3 sequence is 14 residues long. Germline CDR1 is LGHNA and CDR2 is YSLEER. V lost 2 bases and J 5 bases, leaving 7 bases between the germline ends. As DNA, the CDR3 is TGCGCCAGCAGCCAAAACAGAGATAATTCACCCCTCCACTTT. It is translated as CASSQNRDNSPLHF.